The TCR beta chain described here comes from a study of glioma-infiltrating T cells after dendritic cell vaccination. Across the whole study: Patients received three intradermal dendritic cell vaccine injections at biweekly intervals. Study results and limitations: Longer survival after dendritic cell vaccination followed higher pretreatment TIL content.

Noted time point: after dendritic cell vaccination, including at tumor progression/relapse. Up to 2 ug genomic DNA was used for TCRB CDR3 amplification. Primers: 60 V beta forward and 13 J beta reverse. The data were produced by immunoSEQ multiplex PCR, yet TCRdb's version contains in-frame clones alone and is incomplete. The repertoire holds some 78,000 clones, with about 85% as singletons. Points on this clone: Its antigen is not identified.

Germline V gene sequence: CDR1 SGDLS, CDR2 YYNGEE. Trimming cost V 0 bases and J 4 bases; bases outside gene matches: 4. The CDR3 contains 16 residues. The clonotype comes from a human donor with glioblastoma. The sequencing used blood, collected after dendritic cell vaccination. This chain joins TRBV9 and TRBJ2-2; TRBD2 aligns across 9 bases. DNA of the CDR3: TGTGCCAGCAGCGTAGCAAGCGGGGGGACCACCGGGGAGCTGTTTTTT. It yields the protein CASSVASGGTTGELFF.